Listed here are 20 T cell receptor beta chains from one sample, sequenced in a study of blood T cell repertoires in COVID-19. The method was immunoSEQ multiplex PCR; TCRdb's version includes in-frame clones alone and lacks a portion of them. The sample yields approximately 280,000 clones, roughly 91% seen once. Sequencing was done on a sample of PBMCs or T cells enriched from blood (not recorded which). Every receptor here comes from a woman between 55 and 75 years old who had recovered from COVID-19.

This sequence joins TRBV5-5 and TRBJ1-4, with 9 bases aligning to TRBD1. The germline gives CDR1 SGHKS, CDR2 YYEKEE (reference sequence). The length of the CDR3 is 15 residues. Germline trimming cut 4 bases from V and 5 bases from J; bases unmatched to any gene: 6. This CDR3 reads CASSVRQGGNEKLFF. The CDR3 coding sequence is TGTGCCAGCAGCGTCCGACAGGGGGGGAATGAAAAACTGTTTTTT.

The chain joins TRBV5-1 to TRBJ1-1; 8 bases are a match to TRBD1. This CDR3 has 12 amino acids. Losses at the gene ends were 4 bases for V and 7 bases for J; bases not matched to a gene: 3. The germline CDR1 and CDR2 sequences are SGHRS and YFSETQ. The chain's CDR3 is CASSMGQVEAFF. Written as DNA, the CDR3 is TGCGCCAGCAGCATGGGACAGGTTGAAGCTTTCTTT.

V gene TRBV11-2 combines with J gene TRBJ1-2, with a weak D call TRBD1 (6 bases). Germline V gives CDR1 SGHAT, CDR2 FQNNGV. V was cut by 1 base and J by 3 bases, with 12 bases left in between. The CDR3 length is 15 residues. The chain's CDR3 is CASSLVLTGDYGYTF. CDR3 coding DNA: TGTGCCAGCAGCTTAGTTCTGACAGGAGACTATGGCTACACCTTC. The full variable domain, rest sourced from reference TRBV11-2 and TRBJ1-2, is EAGVAQSPRYKIIEKRQSVAFWCNPISGHATLYWYQQILGQGPKLLIQFQNNGVVDDSQLPKDRFSAERLKGVDSTLKIQPAKLEDSAVYLCASSLVLTGDYGYTFGSGTRLTVV.

There are a few counts of this clone. This chain connects TRBV30 to TRBJ1-5, with a tentative D call TRBD1 (5 bases). The CDR3 extends over 14 amino acids. The V end lost 0 bases, the J end lost 7 bases, and 13 bases lay between the germline ends. Germline V gives CDR1 GTSNPN, CDR2 SVGIG (reference sequence). CDR3 in amino acids: CAWSVGWGRQPQHF. The CDR3, as DNA: TGTGCCTGGAGTGTAGGATGGGGGAGGCAGCCCCAGCATTTT.

The J gene is TRBJ1-5, the V gene TRBV23-1, with D perhaps TRBD1 (6 bases). TRBV23-1 belongs to the ORF category, with a function that is uncertain. V dropped 5 bases and J dropped 0 bases, with 11 bases sitting between them. This CDR3 has 15 residues. The CDR3 loop reads CASSNRAYSNQPQHF. Here the CDR3 DNA reads TGCGCCAGCAGTAACAGGGCATATAGCAATCAGCCCCAGCATTTT.

This sequence joins TRBV28 and TRBJ2-7; 7 bases line up with TRBD2. V was pared by 2 bases and J by 2 bases, with 6 bases of the junction left unmatched. Germline CDR1 is MDHEN and CDR2 is SYDVKM. CDR3 length: 15 residues. The CDR3 DNA reads TGTGCCAGCAGTTTAATTGGCGGGGGAACCTACGAGCAGTACTTC. Its protein product is CASSLIGGGTYEQYF.

Written as DNA, the CDR3 is TGTGCCAGCAGTCCCTTATCAGGGAAAGTCGGTCAGCCCCAGCATTTT. Translating it yields CASSPLSGKVGQPQHF. V usage is TRBV28 and J usage is TRBJ1-5; D possibly corresponds to TRBD1 (5 bases). Germline CDR1 MDHEN, CDR2 SYDVKM. V was clipped by 5 bases and J by 6 bases, with 20 bases between them. This CDR3 spans 16 amino acids.

The rearrangement links TRBV6-5 to TRBJ2-5, with 7 bases aligning to TRBD2. Per germline, CDR1 MNHEY and CDR2 SVGAGI. This CDR3 comprises 14 residues. V dropped 5 bases and J dropped 2; count of bases not matched to a gene: 5. CDR3 sequence (DNA): TGTGCCAGCAGTCCTGGGGGGGGTCAAGAGACCCAGTACTTC. Translating it yields CASSPGGGQETQYF.

The genes are TRBV27 and TRBJ2-1; D is possibly TRBD1 (5 bases). The V gene's germline CDR1 is MNHEY and CDR2 SMNVEV (reference sequence). This CDR3 has 16 amino acids. V was trimmed by 0 bases and J by 0 bases, leaving 9 bases between them. CDR3 in amino acids: CASSLSAQGSYNEQFF. The CDR3 bases are TGTGCCAGCAGTTTATCTGCCCAGGGCTCCTACAATGAGCAGTTCTTC.

The chain employs TRBV9 and TRBJ2-1; 16 bases are a match to TRBD2. With 4 bases clipped from V and 3 bases from J, the junction kept 22 bases outside the gene matches. Germline values: CDR1 SGDLS, CDR2 YYNGEE. The CDR3 length is 23 residues. The CDR3: CASSRRVQPGTSGRANIYNEQFF. DNA for the CDR3: TGTGCCAGCAGCAGACGGGTCCAACCCGGGACTAGCGGGAGGGCCAATATCTACAATGAGCAGTTCTTC.

This clone appeared a few times. The chain couples TRBV6-6 to TRBJ2-5; D not certain. V was pared by 3 bases and J by 5 bases, with 4 bases between. This CDR3 has 11 residues. Looked up from germline, CDR1 is MNHNY and CDR2 is SVGAGI (reference sequence). CDR3 sequence (DNA): TGTGCCAGCAGTTATCTGGAGACCCAGTACTTC. It specifies CASSYLETQYF.

This rearrangement joins TRBV5-1 to TRBJ2-3; D unresolved. Between the trimmed V and J ends, which lost 0 bases and 4 bases, there was a span of 9 bases. This CDR3 has 14 amino acids. Germline V gene sequence: CDR1 SGHRS, CDR2 YFSETQ. The CDR3: CASSLDPAADTQYF. The CDR3 DNA sequence: TGCGCCAGCAGCTTGGACCCGGCGGCAGATACGCAGTATTTT.

The J gene is TRBJ1-4, the V gene TRBV7-9, with D unclear. The germline V and J ends were trimmed by 4 bases and 5 bases, with 17 bases remaining between them. CDR3 length: 16 residues. CDR1 is SEHNR, CDR2 FQNEAQ, per germline (reference sequence). The DNA of the CDR3 is TGTGCCAGCAGCTCGTACAGTACGAGTCTGAATGAAAAACTGTTTTTT. It yields the protein CASSSYSTSLNEKLFF.

The rearrangement uses TRBV9 and TRBJ1-1; D possibly corresponds to TRBD1 (6 bases). Trimming stripped 0 bases from V and 6 bases from J, with 9 bases between. The CDR3 loop spans 13 amino acids. Germline CDR1 and CDR2: SGDLS and YYNGEE. For the CDR3, the DNA is TGTGCCAGCAGCGTAGGGGGGCGTTCTGAAGCTTTCTTT. It yields the protein CASSVGGRSEAFF. Filled out from reference TRBV9 and TRBJ1-1, the complete variable domain reads DSGVTQTPKHLITATGQRVTLRCSPRSGDLSVYWYQQSLDQGLQFLIQYYNGEERAKGNILERFSAQQFPDLHSELNLSSLELGDSALYFCASSVGGRSEAFFGQGTRLTVV.

This chain uses TRBV3-1 (or the pseudogene TRBV3-2) with TRBJ1-2; TRBD1 aligns across 10 bases. The CDR3 has 18 residues. The ends lost 5 bases at V and 8 bases at J; junction bases unmatched: 20. Germline V gene data show CDR1 as LGHDT and CDR2 as YNNKEL (reference sequence). CDR3 amino acids: CASSEPPGTGALMEGYTF. DNA of the CDR3: TGTGCCAGCAGCGAACCCCCCGGGACAGGGGCTTTGATGGAAGGCTACACCTTC.

Only one count was recorded for this clone. This chain connects TRBV7-8 to TRBJ1-2; D ambiguous. The CDR3 is made up of 16 amino acids. Germline CDR1 is SGHVS and CDR2 is FQNEAQ. Trimming left V 1 base short and J 4 bases short, with 16 bases between. DNA of the CDR3: TGTGCCAGCAGCTTAGGGGCAGATGATTATGGCTATGGCTACACCTTC. Amino acid sequence: CASSLGADDYGYGYTF. Complete variable domain (other parts from reference TRBV7-8 and TRBJ1-2): GAGVSQSPRYKVAKRGQDVALRCDPISGHVSLFWYQQALGQGPEFLTYFQNEAQLDKSGLPSDRFFAERPEGSVSTLKIQRTQQEDSAVYLCASSLGADDYGYGYTFGSGTRLTVV.

V gene TRBV5-5 combines with J gene TRBJ2-2; D unclear. The CDR3 loop spans 13 amino acids. V gave up 3 bases and J gave up 6 bases, with 9 bases separating them. CDR1 and CDR2 (germline): SGHKS, YYEKEE (reference sequence). CDR3 bases: TGTGCCAGCAGCTCGTCTATGGCCGGGGAGCTGTTTTTT. This gives the protein CASSSSMAGELFF.

The rearrangement links TRBV5-1 to TRBJ2-7; the match to TRBD2 covers 11 bases. Germline assignment: CDR1 SGHRS and CDR2 YFSETQ. This CDR3 spans 19 amino acids. The ends lost 4 bases at V and 0 bases at J; junction bases unmatched: 15. CDR3 nucleotide sequence: TGCGCCAGCAGCGCCCACCTTCTAGCGGGGGGTGGGTCCTCCTACGAGCAGTACTTC. It yields the protein CASSAHLLAGGGSSYEQYF.

With regard to this clone: Additional DNA sequences in this sample encode the identical CDR3. The chain employs TRBV29-1 and TRBJ2-5; 7 bases map to TRBD1. After removal of 1 base from V and 5 bases from J, the junction contained 1 base not matched to a gene. Germline loops: CDR1 SQVTM, CDR2 ANQGSEA. The CDR3 contains 12 residues. The CDR3: CSVEGTGETQYF. The CDR3 bases are TGCAGCGTTGAAGGGACAGGCGAGACCCAGTACTTC.

This chain links TRBV6-5 with TRBJ1-2, with 9 positions matching TRBD1. This CDR3 has 16 amino acids. The germline V gene encodes CDR1 MNHEY and CDR2 SVGAGI. Unmatched junction bases numbered 5, after V lost 0 bases and J lost 3 bases. The CDR3 is CASSYSSDRGDYGYTF. The CDR3 DNA is TGTGCCAGCAGTTACTCCTCGGACAGGGGAGACTATGGCTACACCTTC.